This T cell receptor (beta chain) was found in a study of CD8 T cells in Susac syndrome. Losses at the gene ends were 3 bases for V and 2 bases for J; bases not matched to a gene: 9. CDR1 is KGHSH, CDR2 LQKENI, per germline. The CDR3 length is 17 residues. TEMRA cells were enriched by FACS, while CD8+ and CD4+ T cells were obtained through a negative isolation that was performed magnetically. RNA amounts of about 0.5 to 1 ug underwent reverse transcription with random hexamers. An immunoSEQ multiplex PCR generated amplified TCR beta CDR3 products spanning 54 Vbeta and 13 Jbeta. TCRdb ran MiXCR on the immunoSEQ multiplex PCR reads and lists one entry per CDR3 protein. The sample includes approximately 65,000 distinct CDR3 sequences, around nine tenths of them seen just once.

The clonotype was recovered from a human donor in good health. V is TRBV18 and J is TRBJ2-3; 9 nucleotides match TRBD2. Material for sequencing was CD8+ T cells from PBMCs. The CDR3 DNA is TGTGCCAGCTCACCCGAACTTAGCGGGGGCCCCACAGATACGCAGTATTTT. Its protein product is CASSPELSGGPTDTQYF.